Reported below is one TCR beta chain. The sample holds one count of this clone. The specificity of this receptor is unknown. Base quality data are lacking; no much larger clone is found one base away. Measured from the cysteine to the phenylalanine, the CDR3 is 18 residues long. Of the read, only the CDR3 DNA is kept; its 54 bases are in frame from base 1. Sequences LNHNV (CDR1) and YYDKDF (CDR2) are obtained from the germline V gene (reference sequence). The junction shows trimming of 8 bases on V and 5 bases on J, and the gene matches do not reach 17 bases of it. This sample is drawn from a study of blood T cell repertoires in COVID-19 (dated by TCRdb to about 2020). With respect to the entire study: Samples covering the acute and convalescent phases of COVID-19 were provided by collaborators in the United States, Italy and Spain. The material from the prospective study consisted of cDNA or gDNA derived from T cells, B-cell-depleted T cells, or PBMCs. Subjects who had been exposed to COVID-19, were actively infected with it, or had recovered from it provided the deeply sampled blood TCRbeta repertoires that made up the dataset. The repertoires were made available in a free public database intended to serve as a resource for research on the immune response to SARS-CoV-2. The samples were drawn from the first 160 participants of the ongoing ImmuneRACE study and from more than 1,000 subjects provided by 6 global collaborators. A de-identified subject ID, COVID-19 status, age in years and sex were almost always included in the sample metadata. HLA class I and class II types, where available, came from metadata supplied by the sample provider rather than from assay-based typing.

What the work shows at the level of the full study, not this receptor alone: The amount of clinical and demographic metadata varied by source and participant and was provided uncurated.

Collaborating institutions collected whole blood in K2EDTA tubes following their own protocols. Collaborator samples were shipped for TCRbeta analysis as frozen whole blood, isolated PBMCs, or DNA extracted from either sample type. TCRbeta CDR3 regions were amplified from genomic DNA by means of the immunoSEQ Assay, a bias-controlled multiplex PCR. In the authors' own workflow: The number of nucleated cells in each sample was estimated from the amplification of reference gene primers within the assay. To quantify the absolute abundance of each unique TCRbeta CDR3 rearrangement, sequence reads were collapsed and filtered. For each sample, productive Simpson clonality was calculated by taking the square root of Simpson's diversity index across productive rearrangements. As stored in TCRdb, this immuneACCESS dataset retains in-frame rearrangements with V and J assigned. A fraction of the clones does not appear; measured against another copy, unresolved V genes explain less than half of the discrepancy, and the remainder lacks a known reason. Clonal size and the V and J genes are those of that table, whereas D and trimming came from the DNA. The sample table shows about 150,000 clones, and around nine tenths are seen once. Roughly 2% of the sample belongs to the ten largest clones.

The sample was peripheral blood. The chain is made from TRBV15 and TRBJ2-7, with 14 junctional bases fitting TRBD2. This clonotype was obtained from a human donor in a cohort sampled during active COVID-19. The DNA sequence is as follows: TGTGCCACCGGGCACTGGGACAGGGGACTAGCGGGAGTTCACGAGCAGTACTTC. Its protein reads: CATGHWDRGLAGVHEQYF.